This T cell receptor beta chain was sequenced for a study of cytomegalovirus exposure and HLA in healthy donors. Overall study results and limits: Usually a TCR sequence was rare, but some public TCRs were found in many donors.

Worth noting for this clone: The antigen remains undetermined.

The CDR3 is 16 residues long. CDR1 is SGHTS and CDR2 is YDEGEE in the germline V gene. The V and J ends lost 4 bases and 9 bases, in that order; junction bases with no gene match: 16. PCR used 60 Vbeta primers and 13 Jbeta primers. The table came from immunoSEQ multiplex PCR; TCRdb's copy has only in-frame clones and leaves some out. The repertoire holds 120,000 or so clones, with roughly 70% as singletons. The source is a woman aged 40 to 49 in good health and CMV-seronegative. The sequencing sample was made of PBMCs. The gene calls are TRBV5-8 and TRBJ1-5; 7 bases match TRBD1. The CDR3 nucleotides are TGTGCCAGCAGCCCCCCGCGTGGACAGGCTGATGGGCCCCAGCATTTT. It yields the protein CASSPPRGQADGPQHF.